Listed here are 7 T cell receptor beta chains from one sample, sequenced in a study of brain T cells in children with intractable seizures (dated by TCRdb to the early 2020s). The sample's time point label, in plain terms: resected brain tissue, or blood drawn just prior to surgery. The receptor library was made with the immunoSEQ multiplex PCR assay. TCRdb retrieved this table from immuneACCESS and kept in-frame rearrangements only. Not all clones are present; in checked studies, unresolved V genes account for under half, and no reason is known for the remainder. The sample table contains some 80,000 clones; only one count was recorded for approximately 89% of them. In total, the top ten clones hold about 24% of the sample. Sequencing used peripheral blood, obtained at surgery. The receptors stem from a girl aged 2-10 years with Rasmussen encephalitis and intractable seizures.

The rearrangement uses TRBV19 and TRBJ2-3; D not resolved. The ends were cut back, 3 bases at V and 5 bases at J, with 12 bases in the middle. Germline values: CDR1 LNHDA, CDR2 SQIVND (reference sequence). The CDR3 totals 14 residues. The CDR3 region is CASSMRPLGDTQYF. CDR3 DNA sequence: TGTGCCAGTAGTATGCGACCCCTGGGAGATACGCAGTATTTT. Supplemented by reference TRBV19 and TRBJ2-3, the full variable domain reads DGGITQSPKYLFRKEGQNVTLSCEQNLNHDAMYWYRQDPGQGLRLIYYSQIVNDFQKGDIAEGYSVSREKKESFPLTVTSAQKNPTAFYLCASSMRPLGDTQYFGPGTRLTVL.

This chain joins TRBV5-6 and TRBJ1-6; no reliable D call. This CDR3 comprises 14 residues. Trimming cost V 2 bases and J 5 bases, with 8 bases left between them. Germline V lookup: CDR1 SGHDT, CDR2 YYEEEE. The CDR3 protein is CASSFLGNNSPLHF. The CDR3 nucleotides read TGTGCCAGCAGCTTTCTTGGAAATAATTCACCCCTCCACTTT.

The gene calls are TRBV24-1 and TRBJ1-2, with 8 bases aligning to TRBD1. Losses at the gene ends were 4 bases for V and 6 bases for J; bases not matched to a gene: 6. The CDR3 has 14 residues. Looked up from germline, CDR1 is KGHDR and CDR2 is SFDVKD. The CDR3 region is CATSESTGGDGYTF. The DNA of the CDR3 is TGTGCCACCAGTGAGTCTACAGGGGGAGATGGCTACACCTTC.

The gene calls are TRBV7-2 and TRBJ1-1; D unresolved. V lost 1 base, J lost 6 bases, and 24 bases lay in between. Germline assignment: CDR1 SGHTA and CDR2 FQGNSA. The CDR3 runs 18 residues. CDR3 sequence: CASSLDPEETLPDPEAFF. The CDR3 bases are TGTGCCAGCAGCTTAGACCCAGAGGAGACTCTACCAGACCCTGAAGCTTTCTTT.

The chain's CDR3 is CASSLQEDTEAFF. The CDR3 DNA is TGTGCCAGCAGTTTACAGGAGGACACTGAAGCTTTCTTT. The V gene is TRBV12-3 or TRBV12-4, the J gene TRBJ1-1; no clear D gene. This CDR3 is built from 13 residues. Trimming shortened V by 2 bases and J by 3 bases, and 7 bases separated the two germline ends.

The chain couples TRBV4-1 to TRBJ2-7; either TRBD1 or TRBD2 may supply D (5 bases each). The CDR3 runs 15 residues. The germline V gene has CDR1 MGHRA and CDR2 YSYEKL. Trimming removed 1 base from V and 0 bases from J, with 10 bases in between. DNA for the CDR3: TGCGCCAGCAGCCAAGCGGGGCGTATCTCCTACGAGCAGTACTTC. It specifies CASSQAGRISYEQYF.

The chain links TRBV6-1 to TRBJ2-3; 8 nucleotides align to TRBD2. This CDR3 is 14 amino acids long. Germline V gene data show CDR1 as MNHNS and CDR2 as SASEGT. The V segment lost 4 bases and the J segment 0 bases; nucleotides outside the gene matches: 0. CDR3 in amino acids: CASSVAGSTDTQYF. DNA of the CDR3: TGTGCCAGCAGTGTAGCGGGGAGCACAGATACGCAGTATTTT.